What follows is one TCR beta chain and its context. Its antigen is currently not known. One base away there is no much larger clone; base qualities are not given. The CDR3 has 13 amino acids, counting the end cysteine and phenylalanine. The kept DNA is CDR3 alone, 39 bases in frame from the first base. According to the germline V gene, CDR1 reads MNHNS and CDR2 reads SASEGT. V lost 2 bases and J lost 7 bases; the stretch between them is 9 bases long. The sample belongs to a study of cytomegalovirus exposure and HLA in healthy donors (dated by TCRdb to about 2017). As for the study more broadly: In an earlier analysis of around 540 of the donors, 276 Gb of sequence data and 90 million to 120 million unique TCR beta sequences from some 170 million T cells were reported. An early release that covered fewer than 800 HLA-typed donors contained approximately 300 gigabases of sequencing data and about 84 million unique TCR sequences. Of the 350 to 450 genotyped donors, roughly 85% fell in the genetic ancestry cluster associated with self-reported Caucasian donors. The study aimed to test whether cataloging public T cell receptors could reveal signatures of past pathogen exposure. The study profiled the T cell repertoires of about 720 subjects by immunosequencing and related them to cytomegalovirus serostatus. A separate validation cohort of more than 100 different subjects was used in addition to the approximately 700-subject first cohort. To predict cytomegalovirus infection status, the study brought together high-throughput TCR immunosequencing, statistical association of individual TCRs with disease status, and machine learning. In a later analysis, previously published TCR beta repertoires from about 670 donors were re-analyzed and high-resolution HLA genotyping was added so that TCR occurrence patterns could be studied. Rather than using new phenotypic data, the later analysis identified candidate immune exposures from TCR beta sequences and from how often those sequences occurred across donors. In an earlier analysis of 500 to 650 of the donors, high-throughput TCR beta sequencing was used to judge whether each TCR beta V gene segment behaved as functional or pseudogenic. Donor age, sex, ethnicity and CMV serostatus were compiled together with the repertoire data. A later genetic analysis used genome-wide SNP genotypes for about three fifths of the roughly 700 donors, treating that subset as a discovery cohort. Every repertoire in the discovery cohort had been generated on one and the same sequencing platform. HLA typing covered class I and class II loci at four-digit resolution. The number of donors typed differed by locus, with roughly 629-640 for A, B, C, DRB1 and DQB1, around 500 for DQA1, nearly 610 for DPA1, and 472 for DPB1. Four to six DR-DQ haplotypes were handled as single units for association and clustering, since linkage in the cohort was strong. Among roughly 370 genotyped donors of the cohort, an average of around 240,000 unique TCR beta nucleotide sequences were sequenced per donor, roughly 18% of them non-productive. Results the study describes overall, beyond this receptor: Assigning TCR associations to individual alleles was difficult when HLA alleles, especially DR and DQ, strongly co-occurred. Linkage disequilibrium might explain the correlated functional status among segregating V segments, but an unknown experimental factor could not be excluded. Over 15 rarely observed V segments, including chromosome 9 orphons, were excluded from the earlier analysis of several hundred of the donors because counts were too low. The study gave a list of more than 150 TCR beta chains associated with cytomegalovirus. According to a later analysis, TCR association rates differed among HLA loci, with DRB1 alleles showing the most associated TCRs and HLA-C alleles showing the fewest. Some IMGT-functional V segments, including TRBV6-2 and TRBV6-3, could not be distinguished by the 87-base-pair reads and were therefore excluded. In this cohort, only TCR beta chains were sequenced, and detectable features were limited by the absence of alpha or paired-chain data. Because HLA typing was missing for some donors at each locus, association tests included only the typed subset. Immune exposure information for the cohort was limited to CMV serostatus. A further reported finding was that TCR beta sequences accurately predicted the HLA-A and HLA-B alleles for most subjects in the first cohort. In an earlier analysis of 587 of the donors, most TCR beta V segments appeared in productive rearrangements about 90% or about 30% of the time, broadly matching IMGT annotations. A later genetic analysis reported fewer N-insertions in productive TCRs among donors in an Asian-associated ancestry cluster than the roughly 700-donor mean. According to the authors, the approach could potentially be generalized to other disease states and immunological phenotypes. Compared with equally common non-associated chains, HLA-associated TCR beta chains in a later analysis were more clonally expanded and had lower generation probabilities. In a later analysis, several top co-occurrence clusters were reported to appear linked to parvovirus B19, influenza, CMV and Epstein-Barr virus. Three of the identified cytomegalovirus-associated TCR beta chains were confirmed in vitro to be specific for cytomegalovirus antigens. The presence/absence analyses assumed that sequencing depth was roughly uniform across donors, and that assumption may not be true. Most CMV-associated TCR beta chains appeared to be HLA-restricted in a later analysis, and the HLA associations seemed to be driven largely by CMV exposure. A cluster of highly shared sequence variants was judged likely to be a technical artifact of the sequencing pipeline. A later analysis associated about 17,000 TCR beta sequences with specific HLA alleles at a false discovery rate of 0.05. In a later genetic analysis, a missense DCLRE1C variant was associated with V-gene and J-gene trimming of TCR beta chains, and the association was replicated in an independent cohort. While some public TCRs were present in many individuals, most TCR sequences turned up only very rarely across donors. The classifier was reported to diagnose cytomegalovirus status with high specificity and sensitivity in both the original cohort and the validation cohort.

The cohort consisted of hundreds of healthy bone marrow donors. At the time of sampling, all cohort members were nominally healthy, though unrecorded immune exposures were likely present. The donor tested CMV seropositive and was one of the 289 seropositive cohort members. Each donor provided a peripheral blood sample, and peripheral blood mononuclear cells were used for TCR beta sequencing. The Qiagen DNeasy Blood Extraction Kit was used to extract genomic DNA from the blood cell samples. To prepare the library, the immunoSEQ multiplex PCR assay was applied. For the multiplex PCR, a mixture combining 60 forward primers for TCR Vbeta segments and 13 reverse primers for TCR Jbeta segments was used. The CDR3 region of rearranged TCR beta genes was amplified from genomic DNA by a multiplex PCR assay. Amplified TCR beta libraries were sequenced as 87-base-pair reads on the Illumina HiSeq System. Per the authors' processing: A later analysis tallied 75 million to 95 million unique TCR beta chains across the approximately 670 repertoires, and roughly 11 million of those chains were shared by two or more donors. Raw reads were error-corrected and collapsed into unique sequences by a nearest-neighbor algorithm in which closely related sequences were merged to remove PCR and sequencing errors. Alignment of CDR3 sequences to IMGT reference sequences was used to assign V, D and J gene segments. For a sequence to be retained, a match of at least six nucleotides was required to both a V gene segment and a J gene segment. Rearrangements were called productive when the CDR3 lacked stop codons and stayed in frame with V and J; all others were non-productive. CDR3 was defined by IMGT convention, running from the second conserved V-encoded cysteine to the conserved J-encoded phenylalanine. The earlier analysis of some 550 of the donors excluded any sequence lacking an unambiguous match to a single V gene segment. An earlier analysis of 587 of the donors classified V segments as functional when productive rearrangements were above 56.7% and as segregating when the standard deviation between donors was above 5%. A statistical classification framework was developed to diagnose cytomegalovirus status using the catalog of TCR beta chain sequences. V and J gene assignment, in a later analysis, came from comparing TCR nucleotide sequences with IMGT/GENE-DB human TR gene sequences. The TCRdist pipeline was used in a later analysis to assign CDR3 sequences and most-parsimonious VDJ recombination scenarios. A later analysis defined each TCR beta chain by its CDR3 amino acid sequence plus V-gene family, and excluded reads lacking a unique V-gene family. A later analysis removed 592 highly shared, low-generation-probability nucleotide sequences to deal with suspected cross-contamination and a sequencing artifact. For each public chain, a later analysis derived a clonal expansion index from normalized ranks of inferred template counts within each repertoire. Generation probabilities in a later analysis came from a VDJ recombination model fitted to out-of-frame rearrangements, and those results were checked against IGoR. Hypergeometric tests were used in a later analysis to score TCR-TCR, TCR-HLA and TCR-CMV co-occurrence, with a repertoire-size bias correction applied to the TCR pairs. To estimate false discovery rates, a later analysis permuted the HLA or CMV assignments 20 times. In a later analysis, co-occurring TCRs were grouped using DBSCAN, with TCRdist sequence similarity added in when clustering inside HLA-allele-positive subsets. Co-occurrence clustering excluded repertoires with fewer than 30,000 or more than 120,000 public chains, plus five with anomalous nucleotide sharing. In TCRdb, the immuneACCESS table is reduced to in-frame sequences with V and J assigned. These tables do not hold every clone; where another copy was compared, an unresolved V gene accounts for under half, and the others remain unexplained. From that table come the V and J calls and clone size; the DNA was used to work out D and trimming. The sample records some 180,000 clones, more than 75% of which are singletons. The ten top clones hold roughly 3.2% of the sample.

This TCR came from a man in his forties in good health and CMV-seropositive. Sequencing input: PBMCs. The chain couples TRBV6-1 to TRBJ2-1; no D segment can be confidently identified. The CDR3 corresponds to CASSEHVLNEQFF. The DNA sequence follows: TGTGCCAGCAGTGAACATGTCCTAAATGAGCAGTTCTTC.